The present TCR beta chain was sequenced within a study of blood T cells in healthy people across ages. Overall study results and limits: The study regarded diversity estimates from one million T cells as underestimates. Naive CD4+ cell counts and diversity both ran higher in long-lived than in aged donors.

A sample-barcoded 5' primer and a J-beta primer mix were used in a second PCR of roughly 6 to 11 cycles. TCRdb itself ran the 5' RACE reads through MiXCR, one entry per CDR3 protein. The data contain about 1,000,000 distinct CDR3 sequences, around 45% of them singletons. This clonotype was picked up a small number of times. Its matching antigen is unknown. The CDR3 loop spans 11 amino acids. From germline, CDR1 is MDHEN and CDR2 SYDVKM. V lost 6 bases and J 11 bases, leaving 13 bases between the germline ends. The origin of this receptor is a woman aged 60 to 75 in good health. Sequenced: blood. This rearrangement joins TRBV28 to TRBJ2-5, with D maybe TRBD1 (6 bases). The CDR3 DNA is TGTGCCAGCAGCCCAGGGGTTGGGCAGTACTTC. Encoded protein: CASSPGVGQYF. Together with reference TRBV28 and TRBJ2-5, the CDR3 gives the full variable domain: DVKVTQSSRYLVKRTGEKVFLECVQDMDHENMFWYRQDPGLGLRLIYFSYDVKMKEKGDIPEGYSVSREKKERFSLILESASTNQTSMYLCASSPGVGQYFGPGTRLLVL.